This TCR beta chain is from a study of regulatory T cells in long-lasting Graves disease. The overall study: Graves' patients with a new diagnosis had received antithyroid drugs under 3 months. The study, taken as a whole, reports: Newly diagnosed Graves' patients exceeded persistent ones in TCR diversity. With persistent disease, TRBV28, TRBJ1-2 and TRBJ2-5 were the favored segments. Persistent patients had a count of shared public clonotypes (approximately 2,700) that exceeded that of new patients (almost 1,000).

Indicated time point: newly diagnosed GD, antithyroid drugs for less than 3 months. Extracted PBMC RNA gave rise to the TCR library. CDR1 SEHNR and CDR2 FQNEAQ come from the germline V gene (reference sequence). Trimming left V 7 bases short and J 4 bases short, with 18 bases between. This CDR3 spans 15 amino acids. CDR3 regions were amplified by Arm-PCR using iRepertoire HTBI primers to build TCR beta libraries. TCRdb re-derived calls from the multiplex PCR reads in MiXCR, one entry per CDR3 protein. Of about 430,000 distinct CDR3 sequences listed, about 15% are singletons. Comment on this clonotype: Its matching antigen is unknown. A read error is the likely source, as a far larger clone sits one nucleotide away.

These same records also appear under a second study, on T cells in Graves' hyperthyroidism and ophthalmopathy.

This sequence originates from a woman aged 40 to 50 with Graves disease. V is TRBV7-9 and J is TRBJ2-3; D may correspond to TRBD1 or TRBD2 (7 bases each). Source: peripheral blood mononuclear cells (PBMCs), taken at new diagnosis, from a patient treated with antithyroid drugs. The CDR3 loop reads CASNSSGGASDTQYF. The CDR3 DNA sequence: TGTGCCAGCAATTCATCAGGGGGGGCCTCAGATACGCAGTATTTT.